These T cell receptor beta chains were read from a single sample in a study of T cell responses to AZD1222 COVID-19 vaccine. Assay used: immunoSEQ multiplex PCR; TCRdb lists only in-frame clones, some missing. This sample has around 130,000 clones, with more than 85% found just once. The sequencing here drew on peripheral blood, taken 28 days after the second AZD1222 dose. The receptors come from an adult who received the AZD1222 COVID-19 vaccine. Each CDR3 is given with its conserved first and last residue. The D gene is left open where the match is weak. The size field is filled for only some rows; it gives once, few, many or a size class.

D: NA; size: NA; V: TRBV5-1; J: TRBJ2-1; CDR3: CASSLDTGETNEQFF; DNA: TGCGCCAGCAGCTTGGACACGGGGGAGACCAATGAGCAGTTCTTC
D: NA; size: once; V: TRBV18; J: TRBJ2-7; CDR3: CASSPDYEQYF; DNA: TGTGCCAGCTCACCAGACTACGAGCAGTACTTC
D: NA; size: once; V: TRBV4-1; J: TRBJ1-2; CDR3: CASSQTGSTSNYGYTF; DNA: TGCGCCAGCAGCCAGACGGGCTCAACTTCTAACTATGGCTACACCTTC
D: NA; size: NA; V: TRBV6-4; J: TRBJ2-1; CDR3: CASSNRYNEQFF; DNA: TGTGCCAGCAGCAATCGATACAATGAGCAGTTCTTC
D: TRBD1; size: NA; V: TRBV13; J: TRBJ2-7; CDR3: CASSYRSGGTGGLYEQYF; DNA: TGTGCCAGCAGCTACCGCTCAGGCGGGACAGGGGGCCTCTACGAGCAGTACTTC
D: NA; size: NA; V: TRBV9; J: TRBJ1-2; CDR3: CASSERITGPANYGYTF; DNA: TGTGCCAGCAGCGAGAGAATAACAGGGCCTGCTAACTATGGCTACACCTTC
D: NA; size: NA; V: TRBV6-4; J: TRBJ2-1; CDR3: CASKPNVHEQFF; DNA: TGTGCCAGCAAGCCGAACGTGCATGAGCAGTTCTTC
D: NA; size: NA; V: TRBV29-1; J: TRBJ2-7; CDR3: CSVGEVTYEQYF; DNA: TGCAGCGTTGGTGAGGTGACCTACGAGCAGTACTTC
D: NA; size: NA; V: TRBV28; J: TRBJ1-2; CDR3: CASSLDNYGYTF; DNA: TGTGCCAGCAGTTTAGATAACTATGGCTACACCTTC
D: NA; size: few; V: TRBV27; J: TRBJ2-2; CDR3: CASSFGSGISTGELFF; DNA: TGTGCCAGCAGTTTCGGCAGCGGTATTAGCACCGGGGAGCTGTTTTTT
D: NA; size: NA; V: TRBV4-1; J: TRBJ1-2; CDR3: CASSQDHRSYYGYTF; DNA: TGCGCCAGCAGCCAAGATCACCGCAGCTACTATGGCTACACCTTC
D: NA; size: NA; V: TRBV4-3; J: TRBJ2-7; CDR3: CASSQDGQFFSEQYF; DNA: TGCGCCAGCAGCCAAGATGGTCAGTTTTTTTCTGAGCAGTACTTC
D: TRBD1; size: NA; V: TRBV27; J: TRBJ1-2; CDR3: CASSSGQGVYGYTF; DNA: TGTGCCAGCAGTTCCGGACAGGGGGTCTATGGCTACACCTTC
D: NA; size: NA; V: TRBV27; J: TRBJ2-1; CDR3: CASSKRAAPYNEQFF; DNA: TGTGCCAGCAGTAAAAGAGCGGCTCCCTACAATGAGCAGTTCTTC
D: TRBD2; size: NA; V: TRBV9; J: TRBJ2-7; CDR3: CASSAGLAYEQYF; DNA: TGTGCCAGCAGCGCAGGACTAGCCTACGAGCAGTACTTC
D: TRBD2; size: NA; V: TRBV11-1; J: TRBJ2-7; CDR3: CASSFTGGPPEQYF; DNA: TGTGCCAGCAGCTTCACGGGGGGGCCACCAGAGCAGTACTTC
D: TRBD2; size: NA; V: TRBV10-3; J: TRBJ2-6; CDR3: CAISEASGGAMGSGANVLTF; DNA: TGTGCCATCAGTGAGGCTAGCGGGGGGGCCATGGGCTCTGGGGCCAACGTCCTGACTTTC
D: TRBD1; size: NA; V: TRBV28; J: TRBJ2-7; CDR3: CAIGPGQGEPSGPSYEQYF; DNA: TGTGCCATCGGCCCGGGACAGGGAGAACCGAGCGGGCCCTCCTACGAGCAGTACTTC
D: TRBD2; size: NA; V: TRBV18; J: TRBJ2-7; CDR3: CASSPGLAGYEQYF; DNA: TGTGCCAGCTCACCGGGACTAGCGGGCTACGAGCAGTACTTC
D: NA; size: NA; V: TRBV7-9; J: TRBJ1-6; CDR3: CASSASESPLHF; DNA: TGTGCCAGCAGCGCATCTGAATCACCCCTCCACTTT
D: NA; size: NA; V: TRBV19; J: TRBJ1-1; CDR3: CASSIQFKNTEAFF; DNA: TGTGCCAGTAGTATCCAGTTTAAGAACACTGAAGCTTTCTTT
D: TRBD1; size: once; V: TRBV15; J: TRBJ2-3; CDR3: CATSSLRGQNTQYF; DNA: TGTGCCACCAGCAGTCTACGGGGACAGAATACGCAGTATTTT